Following are 11 T cell receptor beta chains from one sample sequenced in a study of CD8 T cells in ankylosing spondylitis. Findings of the study overall: Seemingly characteristic of ankylosing spondylitis blood was a TCR beta motif consisting of about 8 highly homologous variants.

TCRdb reprocessed the 5' RACE reads via MiXCR and lists one record per CDR3 protein. This table holds 200,000 to 250,000 distinct CDR3 sequences, approximately 16% found once. No antigen is known for these receptors. Material for sequencing was blood, either unsorted or a sorted T cell fraction (not recorded which). The receptor set was obtained from a male donor with ankylosing spondylitis.

This chain connects TRBV11-2 to TRBJ1-6; TRBD1 is a possible D gene (5 bases). Germline CDR1 and CDR2: SGHAT and FQNNGV. V was pared by 5 bases and J by 9 bases, with 8 bases between. The CDR3 is 12 residues long. CDR3 DNA sequence: TGTGCCAGCAGCGCAGGGACTTCACCCCTCCACTTT. Amino acid sequence: CASSAGTSPLHF.

This chain connects TRBV15 to TRBJ2-7; tentative D call: TRBD1 (6 bases). The V gene lost 5 bases and the J gene lost 1 base, with 9 bases spanning the gap. Germline V CDR1 and CDR2: LNHNV, YYDKDF (reference sequence). The CDR3 has 13 residues. The CDR3 DNA is TGTGCCACCAGCGGGGACACTTCCTACGAGCAGTACTTC. It specifies CATSGDTSYEQYF.

This clonotype was observed a handful of times. This chain uses TRBV11-1 with TRBJ2-1; 7 bases fit TRBD1. This CDR3 is 18 amino acids long. With V trimmed by 6 bases and J by 7 bases, 21 bases remained unmatched. Germline V gene data show CDR1 as SGHAT and CDR2 as FQDESV (reference sequence). CDR3 residues: CASSPPHLELGGRNEQFF. In DNA, the CDR3 is TGTGCCAGCAGTCCCCCTCACCTCGAATTAGGGGGCAGGAATGAGCAGTTCTTC.

The V gene is TRBV14, the J gene TRBJ2-5, with no clear D. The CDR3 has 15 residues. CDR1 is SGHDN, CDR2 FVKESK, per germline. Trimming took 1 base from V and 5 from J, leaving 14 bases between them. The CDR3 DNA sequence: TGTGCCAGCAGCCAAGGGCTTGGTGGAAAGGAGACCCAGTACTTC. Residues: CASSQGLGGKETQYF.

The gene calls are TRBV7-9 and TRBJ1-4; D is perhaps TRBD1 (6 bases). The V and J ends lost 3 bases and 5 bases respectively, with 10 bases between them. The CDR3 length is 14 residues. CDR1 is SEHNR, CDR2 FQNEAQ, per germline (reference sequence). The chain's CDR3 is CASSFTGSNEKLFF. The CDR3 coding sequence is TGTGCCAGCAGCTTCACAGGGTCGAATGAAAAACTGTTTTTT.

V usage is TRBV29-1 and J usage is TRBJ1-2, with D uncertain. V lost 3 bases, J lost 8 bases, and 19 bases lay in between. Germline-derived CDR1 and CDR2 are SQVTM and ANQGSEA. CDR3 length: 14 residues. This CDR3 is CSVDFDPANGGYTF. The CDR3 DNA is TGCAGCGTTGATTTTGACCCGGCGAATGGAGGCTACACCTTC.

The gene calls are TRBV12-3 or TRBV12-4 and TRBJ2-2, with D possibly being TRBD2 (7 bases). V was shortened by 7 bases and J by 5 bases, with 17 bases between the two germline ends. The CDR3 runs to 15 residues. CDR3 amino acids: CASTGGGRDTGELFF. In nucleotides, the CDR3 is TGTGCCAGCACGGGGGGCGGGCGCGATACCGGGGAGCTGTTTTTT.

This clonotype came up a few times. V and J are TRBV6-5 and TRBJ2-1; maybe TRBD1 (5 bases). CDR3 length: 12 amino acids. Germline V gene sequence: CDR1 MNHEY, CDR2 SVGAGI. V shed 2 bases and J shed 10 bases, with 9 bases lying between them. The CDR3 DNA sequence: TGTGCCAGCAGTTACGACAGCCACGAGCAGTTCTTC. This translates into CASSYDSHEQFF.

This clonotype appeared a few times. The chain uses TRBV4-2 and TRBJ1-5, with D tentatively TRBD1 (5 bases). Germline V gene data show CDR1 as LGHNA and CDR2 as YNFKEQ. V was clipped by 4 bases and J by 5 bases, with 15 bases between them. The CDR3 runs to 15 residues. The CDR3 DNA sequence: TGTGCCAGCAGCCCCCACCGGGACGGGGATCAGCCCCAGCATTTT. Translated: CASSPHRDGDQPQHF.

This clonotype was picked up a small number of times. The chain recombines TRBV12-3 or TRBV12-4 with TRBJ2-1, with D perhaps TRBD1 (6 bases). This CDR3 spans 14 amino acids. The V end lost 1 base, the J end lost 3 bases, and 7 bases lay between the germline ends. The CDR3 loop is CASSLGTDYNEQFF. DNA for the CDR3: TGTGCCAGCAGTTTAGGGACAGACTACAATGAGCAGTTCTTC.

The table lists this clonotype with a few counts. This sequence joins TRBV7-8 and TRBJ2-1; 9 bases fit TRBD2. This CDR3 region has 16 residues. Germline V CDR1 and CDR2: SGHVS, FQNEAQ. V shed 1 base, J shed 9 bases, and the junction held 10 bases outside the gene matches. As DNA, the CDR3 is TGTGCCAGCAGCTTAGTTGGTGCGGGGGGGGACAGTGAGCAGTTCTTC. It yields the protein CASSLVGAGGDSEQFF.